This record covers a single T cell receptor (beta chain). The antigen is undetermined. This sample is part of a study of naive CD8 T cells in extremely preterm neonates. Study-wide findings and caveats: Limitations included small sample size and variable preterm productive templates.

This CDR3 spans 17 amino acids. V shed 5 bases, J shed 5 bases, and the junction held 11 bases outside the gene matches. Germline V lookup: CDR1 SEHNR, CDR2 FQNEAQ (reference sequence). Healthy nonsmoking adults and healthy children aged roughly 16-60 months donated peripheral blood. Healthy nonsmoking adult controls were aged roughly 19-55 years, with median age approximately 40 years. Sorting kept Annexin V-negative CD3+CD8+CD45RA+CCR7+ naive T cells. The method was immunoSEQ multiplex PCR; TCRdb's version includes in-frame clones alone and lacks a portion of them. The repertoire holds under 7,000 clones, with around 97% as singletons.

Sequencing was done on a sample of naive CD8+ T cells from blood. The sequence was obtained from a human donor in good health. The chain uses TRBV7-9 and TRBJ2-1; 11 bases fit TRBD2. Here the CDR3 reads CASSHSGRGGAHNEQFF. In DNA, the CDR3 is TGTGCCAGCAGCCATAGCGGGAGGGGAGGGGCCCACAATGAGCAGTTCTTC.